Listed below are T cell receptor beta chains from one sample, sequenced in a study of regulatory T cells in long-lasting Graves disease. TCRdb used MiXCR to reprocess the multiplex PCR reads, holding one entry per CDR3 protein. This sample has under 500,000 distinct CDR3 sequences, with under 25% found just once. The sample in question was peripheral blood mononuclear cells (PBMCs), obtained when the disease was refractory, from a patient treated with antithyroid drugs. The receptors originated from a female donor with Graves disease. CDR3s include the opening cysteine and the closing phenylalanine or tryptophan. A D gene is named only where the DNA matches it firmly. Clone size, where shown, is once, few, many, or a class for clones that have expanded.

j_call v_call clone_size d_call cdr3_nt cdr3_aa
TRBJ2-7 TRBV6-5 many . TGTGCCAGCAGTTACTCGAACAACCGCGAGCAGTACTTC CASSYSNNREQYF
TRBJ2-7 TRBV7-2 . TRBD2 TGTGCCAGCAGCGTAGCGGGAGTCGATCCCTACGAGCAGTACTTC CASSVAGVDPYEQYF
TRBJ2-7 TRBV20-1 . . TGCAGTGCTAGTCGTTCCCCCGAGCAGTACTTC CSASRSPEQYF
TRBJ1-1 TRBV15 many . TGTGCCACCAGCAGAGATGACAGTGAAGCTTTCTTT CATSRDDSEAFF
TRBJ2-2 TRBV20-1 many TRBD2 TGCAGTGCTAGACTAGCGGGAGTTACCGGGGAGCTGTTTTTT CSARLAGVTGELFF
TRBJ2-7 TRBV20-1 . . TGCAGTGCTAGCCCCGATGAGGGGGGATACTACGAGCAGTACTTC CSASPDEGGYYEQYF
TRBJ2-4 TRBV6-5 many . TGTGCCAGCAGTTGGGACATAGCCAAAAACATTCAGTACTTC CASSWDIAKNIQYF
TRBJ1-3 TRBV9 . . TGTGCCAGTTCTTTCCGGGAGTCTCTTAACGGAAACACCATATATTTT CASSFRESLNGNTIYF
TRBJ2-5 TRBV3-1 . . TGTGCCAGCAGCCACCTCCCCCTAGAAGACAAAGAAGAGACCCAGTACTTC CASSHLPLEDKEETQYF
TRBJ1-2 TRBV7-9 once . TGTGCCAGCAGCTTAGTTTTGCCGTCAAAGAACTATGGCTACACCTTC CASSLVLPSKNYGYTF
TRBJ1-3 TRBV5-1 . . TGCGCCAGCGCCAGAGGTGGTCCCAGGGTAATGGCAAACACCATATATTTT CASARGGPRVMANTIYF
TRBJ1-6 TRBV5-5 many TRBD1 TGTGCCAGCAGCCGGAGCGGGACAGATAATTCACCCCTCCACTTT CASSRSGTDNSPLHF
TRBJ1-2 TRBV10-3 . TRBD1 TGTGCCATCAGTGGTCCTCGCGCGGGACAGGTTTCGGACTATGGCTACACCTTC CAISGPRAGQVSDYGYTF
TRBJ1-2 TRBV19 few . TGTGCCAGTAGCCCCGAGCCAGGGAGAGGCTACACCTTC CASSPEPGRGYTF
TRBJ2-7 TRBV7-9 once TRBD2 TGTGCCAGCAGCTTCCCCGGGAGAGGACTAGCCAACTACGAGCAGTACTTC CASSFPGRGLANYEQYF
TRBJ1-1 TRBV12-3/TRBV12-4 many TRBD1 TGTGCCAGCAGTCAAGGGACAGGGAACACTGAAGCTTTCTTT CASSQGTGNTEAFF
TRBJ2-7 TRBV19 . TRBD2 TGTGCCAGTAGTATGCGGACTAGCGGGAACTCCTACGAGCAGTACTTC CASSMRTSGNSYEQYF
TRBJ2-7 TRBV28 many . TGTGCCAGCATTTCAGCGGATTTCTCCTACGAGCAGTACTTC CASISADFSYEQYF
TRBJ2-5 TRBV5-4 . TRBD2 TGTGCCAGCAGCTCCGGGACTAGCGGGAGGGACCAAGAGACCCAGTACTTC CASSSGTSGRDQETQYF
TRBJ2-5 TRBV6-5 few . TGTGCCAGCAGTTCAACCGGCCCTATAGAGACCCAGTACTTC CASSSTGPIETQYF
TRBJ2-4 TRBV19 few . TGTGCCAGTAGTATCGGCAGCAAAAACATTCAGTACTTC CASSIGSKNIQYF
TRBJ1-2 TRBV7-3 few TRBD1 TGTGCCAGCAGCTTAACGCCATCCGGGACAGATGATGGCTACACCTTC CASSLTPSGTDDGYTF
TRBJ1-2 TRBV28 few . TGTGCCAGCAGTTTAAGGGGCCTGGTTCAGGGCTACACCTTC CASSLRGLVQGYTF
TRBJ2-3 TRBV6-9 once . TGCGCCAGCAGTGATGGTTGGCCTACAGATACGCAGTATTTT CASSDGWPTDTQYF
TRBJ2-7 TRBV7-9 many . TGTGCCAGCAGCATCCTAGGGGGAGCGGGGATCACGGAGCAGTACTTC CASSILGGAGITEQYF
TRBJ2-7 TRBV6-1 . . TGTGCCAGCAGTGAAGTTTGGGGGGCTCCCTACGAGCAGTACTTC CASSEVWGAPYEQYF
TRBJ2-7 TRBV2 many . TGTGCCAGCAGTGTTCTCGCGGGGTTAACCTACGAGCAGTACTTC CASSVLAGLTYEQYF
TRBJ2-7 TRBV30 few . TGTGCCTGGGCTCTGGGGGGAACCTACGAGCAGTACTTC CAWALGGTYEQYF
TRBJ2-4 TRBV6-2/TRBV6-3 many . TGTGCCAGCAGCCAGGGACGGAATACGAACATTCAGTACTTC CASSQGRNTNIQYF
TRBJ1-6 TRBV28 . TRBD1 TGTGCCAGCAGTATCAGGGGGAACTCACCCCTCCACTTT CASSIRGNSPLHF
TRBJ1-5 TRBV28 . TRBD1 TGTGGAAAGGGGGGACAGGGCAATCAGCCCCAGCATTTT CGKGGQGNQPQHF
TRBJ2-2 TRBV2 many TRBD2 TGTGCCAGCATCTTCAGGACAGAAGCTAGCGGGAGGCCAGGGACCGGGGAGCTGTTTTTT CASIFRTEASGRPGTGELFF
TRBJ2-5 TRBV9 few . TGTGCCAGCAGCCTTAGAGGAGGATTCAAAGAGACCCAGTACTTC CASSLRGGFKETQYF
TRBJ2-3 TRBV11-2 . . TGTGCCAGCAGCTTAGAAACAGGCACAGATACGCAGTATTTT CASSLETGTDTQYF
TRBJ1-2 TRBV13 once TRBD1 TGTGCCAGCAGCTCTTCGACAGGGAATTTGGACTATGGCTACACCTTC CASSSSTGNLDYGYTF
TRBJ2-2 TRBV11-3 . . TGTGCCAGCAGCCCACCGACTAGTCTGAACACCGGGGAGCTGTTTTTT CASSPPTSLNTGELFF
TRBJ1-3 TRBV4-1 . . TGCGCCAGCAGCCAAGAGAGATCGTTCTCTGGAAACACCATATATTTT CASSQERSFSGNTIYF
TRBJ1-1 TRBV7-3 many TRBD1 TGTGCCAGCATTACACAGGGGGTAGCTTTCTTT CASITQGVAFF
TRBJ2-7 TRBV20-1 few . TGCAGTGCTAGAACCAGGGTCGCTTACGAGCAGTACTTC CSARTRVAYEQYF
TRBJ1-2 TRBV28 many . TGTGCCAGCAGTCCAGCACCTATCTATGGCTACACCTTC CASSPAPIYGYTF
TRBJ1-5 TRBV6-5 many . TGTGCCAGCAGTTACCTTCACGAGAACCACAATCAGCCCCAGCATTTT CASSYLHENHNQPQHF
TRBJ2-7 TRBV19 many . TGTGCCAGTAGCGGCGGCGATTTTTCCTACGAGCAGTACTTC CASSGGDFSYEQYF
TRBJ1-2 TRBV19 . . TGTGCCAGCTACTCCGGGACGCCGTATGGCTACACCTTC CASYSGTPYGYTF
TRBJ2-3 TRBV7-9 . TRBD2 TGTGCCAGCGGGCTAGCGGGAGAAGTCTTTCTGGGCACAGATACGCAGTATTTT CASGLAGEVFLGTDTQYF
TRBJ2-5 TRBV20-1 many . TGCAGTGCGGCGGTTATTCCCAGGACTACCTACCAAGAGACCCAGTACTTC CSAAVIPRTTYQETQYF
TRBJ2-5 TRBV5-6 many . TGTGCCAGCAGCGGCAGAAACCCAGGAGACCAAGAGACCCAGTACTTC CASSGRNPGDQETQYF
TRBJ2-5 TRBV6-1 many TRBD2 TGTGCCAGCAGTGTAGCGGGACCCGGAGAGACCCAGTACTTC CASSVAGPGETQYF
TRBJ2-2 TRBV29-1 once . TGCAGCGTTCAAGGGGAGAACACCGGGGAGCTGTTTTTT CSVQGENTGELFF
TRBJ1-1 TRBV29-1 few TRBD1 TGCAGCGTTGAAGATTGGAACAGGGGGCGAGGGAACACTGAAGCTTTCTTT CSVEDWNRGRGNTEAFF
TRBJ1-2 TRBV7-2 . . TGTGCCAGCAGCTTAGGCCCCCCCAGCTATGGCTACACCTTC CASSLGPPSYGYTF
TRBJ1-2 TRBV20-1 many . TGCAGTGCAGTCCCCTCGCCCTCTGGCTATGGCTACACCTTC CSAVPSPSGYGYTF
TRBJ1-2 TRBV27 many . TGTGCCAGCAGGGGGGTATTGGATCACGGCTACACCTTC CASRGVLDHGYTF
TRBJ2-2 TRBV5-1 few . TGCGCCAGTGGACCACCGAACACCGGGGAGCTGTTTTTT CASGPPNTGELFF
TRBJ2-4 TRBV19 . . TGTGCCAGTAGTATAGAGCCGCGGCGGAAACAGTACTTC CASSIEPRRKQYF
TRBJ2-3 TRBV3-1 few . TGTGCCAGCAGCCAAGATCGGGGGACACTGAATACGCAGTATTTT CASSQDRGTLNTQYF
TRBJ2-1 TRBV19 . TRBD2 TGTGCCAGCCAAACGCTAGCGGGAAATGCCTACAATGAGCAGTTCTTC CASQTLAGNAYNEQFF
TRBJ1-5 TRBV27 . TRBD1 TGTGCCAGCAGTTCGGGACAGGGTCGTTTTGGTCAGCCCCAGCATTTT CASSSGQGRFGQPQHF